The next 27 T cell receptor beta chains were all read from a single sample in a study of cytomegalovirus exposure and HLA in healthy donors. The study ran its PCR with 60 Vbeta and 13 Jbeta primers. Clones were read by immunoSEQ multiplex PCR, and TCRdb kept only the in-frame ones, dropping some. The sample shows some 180,000 clones, roughly 77% of them seen only once. Sequenced: PBMCs. The source is a woman in her twenties or thirties in good health and CMV-seronegative.

This chain links TRBV19 with TRBJ1-1, with TRBD1 matching over 10 bases. The CDR3 is 15 residues long. Germline values: CDR1 LNHDA, CDR2 SQIVND (reference sequence). V lost 6 bases, J lost 1 base, and 5 bases stayed unmatched. DNA of the CDR3: TGTGCCAGTAGGGAACGACAGGGGGCGAACACTGAAGCTTTCTTT. Protein product: CASRERQGANTEAFF.

The V and J genes are TRBV21-1 and TRBJ2-7; the D call TRBD1 from the table was never checked on the DNA. TRBV21-1 represents a pseudogene. The length of the CDR3 is 14 residues. CDR3 bases: TGTGCCAGCGGGGGCCACAGCCTCTCCTACGAGCAGTACTTC. It translates to CASGGHSLSYEQYF.

DNA of the CDR3: TGTGCCATCAGTGATCAGGTAGGGGACAATGAGCAGTTCTTC. It yields the protein CAISDQVGDNEQFF. The J gene is TRBJ2-1, the V gene TRBV10-3; tentatively, D is TRBD1 (5 bases). Germline lookup yields CDR1 ENHRY and CDR2 SYGVKD. The V end lost 3 bases, the J end lost 5 bases, and 11 bases lay between the germline ends. The CDR3 totals 14 residues.

The chain links TRBV7-9 to TRBJ2-5; 8 bases agree with TRBD1. The V segment lost 6 bases and the J segment 2 bases; nucleotides outside the gene matches: 5. Germline CDR1 and CDR2: SEHNR and FQNEAQ (reference sequence). CDR3 length: 14 amino acids. The CDR3 sequence is CASRPTGGQETQYF. For the CDR3, the DNA is TGTGCCAGCAGACCAACAGGGGGTCAAGAGACCCAGTACTTC.

This chain connects TRBV9 to TRBJ2-1; D remains ambiguous. This CDR3 contains 15 residues. Germline CDR1 is SGDLS and CDR2 is YYNGEE. The ends were cut back, 4 bases at V and 0 bases at J, with 11 bases in the middle. The CDR3, as DNA: TGTGCCAGCAGCTCAGGCAGTTACTCCTACAATGAGCAGTTCTTC. Protein sequence: CASSSGSYSYNEQFF.

V and J are TRBV7-2 and TRBJ1-2; D is ambiguous. From germline, CDR1 is SGHTA and CDR2 FQGNSA. The CDR3 extends over 14 amino acids. The V gene lost 2 bases and the J gene lost 6 bases, with 13 bases spanning the gap. The CDR3 sequence: CASSLSHPEDGYTF. The CDR3 DNA follows: TGTGCCAGCAGCTTATCCCACCCCGAGGATGGCTACACCTTC.

In its sample, this clone is medium-sized (0.01 to 0.1%). The V and J genes are TRBV4-3 and TRBJ1-1; D gene unclear. Trimming left V 6 bases short and J 1 base short, with 12 bases between. Germline V gives CDR1 LGHNA, CDR2 YSLEER. The CDR3 has 14 residues. The CDR3 region is CASSLRLENTEAFF. CDR3 coding DNA: TGCGCCAGCAGTCTCCGCTTAGAGAACACTGAAGCTTTCTTT.

The chain employs TRBV6-6 and TRBJ1-2, with no clear D. This CDR3 has 14 residues. The V gene lost 1 base and the J gene lost 2 bases, with 8 bases spanning the gap. Germline loops: CDR1 MNHNY, CDR2 SVGAGI (reference sequence). The CDR3 reads CASSYYSRNYGYTF. The CDR3 DNA follows: TGTGCCAGCAGTTACTACAGCAGGAACTATGGCTACACCTTC.

The chain uses TRBV7-2 and TRBJ2-5, with 7 bases that match TRBD2. This CDR3 comprises 13 residues. Per the germline V gene, CDR1 is SGHTA and CDR2 is FQGNSA. Trimming cost V 7 bases and J 3 bases; bases outside gene matches: 5. The CDR3 spells CASTRGGEETQYF. The CDR3 coding sequence is TGTGCCAGCACCCGCGGGGGTGAAGAGACCCAGTACTTC.

CDR3 residues: CAWSPTGTGGDQPQHF. DNA for the CDR3: TGTGCCTGGAGTCCAACCGGGACAGGGGGAGATCAGCCCCAGCATTTT. The chain uses TRBV30 and TRBJ1-5, with 11 bases aligning to TRBD1. Germline loops: CDR1 GTSNPN, CDR2 SVGIG (reference sequence). After removal of 2 bases from V and 5 bases from J, the junction contained 8 bases not matched to a gene. The CDR3 totals 16 residues.

The chain combines TRBV1 with TRBJ1-1; the D call in the table, TRBD1, was not verified against the DNA. TRBV1 is a known pseudogene. The length of the CDR3 is 14 residues. The CDR3 sequence: CTSSRWQGWPEAFF. The CDR3 nucleotides read TGCACCAGCAGCCGTTGGCAGGGGTGGCCTGAAGCTTTCTTT.

This chain connects TRBV5-1 to TRBJ1-1; D might be TRBD1 (5 bases). Per germline, CDR1 SGHRS and CDR2 YFSETQ. The V end lost 4 bases, the J end lost 1 base, and 14 bases lay between the germline ends. The CDR3 is 15 residues long. This CDR3 reads CASSKLPTENTEAFF. Written as DNA, the CDR3 is TGCGCCAGCAGCAAACTACCGACAGAGAACACTGAAGCTTTCTTT.

The V gene is TRBV5-1, the J gene TRBJ2-3, with D uncertain. In germline, CDR1 is SGHRS, CDR2 YFSETQ. The V gene lost 1 base and the J gene lost 2 bases, with 11 bases spanning the gap. This CDR3 is 15 amino acids long. In DNA, the CDR3 is TGCGCCAGCAGCTTGATGGCAGGATCCACAGATACGCAGTATTTT. This codes for CASSLMAGSTDTQYF.

The chain uses TRBV5-8 and TRBJ1-6, with 7 bases identical to TRBD1. J was trimmed by 7 bases and V by 3 bases; bases with no gene match: 7. Germline V lookup: CDR1 SGHTS, CDR2 YDEGEE. The CDR3 spans 15 residues. CDR3 residues: CASSSRTGSNSPLHF. The CDR3 bases are TGTGCCAGCAGCTCGAGGACAGGTTCCAATTCACCCCTCCACTTT.

This chain uses TRBV7-9 with TRBJ1-2; TRBD1 aligns across 9 bases. This CDR3 region has 15 residues. Germline V gives CDR1 SEHNR, CDR2 FQNEAQ (reference sequence). J lost 8 bases, V lost 5 bases, and 12 bases had no gene match. CDR3 in amino acids: CASSPPDYRGHGYTF. The DNA of the CDR3 is TGTGCCAGCAGCCCACCCGATTACAGGGGGCACGGCTACACCTTC.

CDR3 nucleotide sequence: TGTGCCAGCAGCCTGCAAGCGACTAGCGGGGGGGCCTACGAGCAGTACTTC. It yields the protein CASSLQATSGGAYEQYF. The chain recombines TRBV7-2 with TRBJ2-7; 14 bases match TRBD2. Germline V gives CDR1 SGHTA, CDR2 FQGNSA. The CDR3 runs 17 residues. The V and J ends lost 5 bases and 2 bases, in that order; junction bases with no gene match: 8. The whole variable domain, remainder taken from reference TRBV7-2 and TRBJ2-7, is GAGVSQSPSNKVTEKGKDVELRCDPISGHTALYWYRQSLGQGLEFLIYFQGNSAPDKSGLPSDRFSAERTGGSVSTLTIQRTQQEDSAVYLCASSLQATSGGAYEQYFGPGTRLTVT.

This chain joins TRBV19 and TRBJ1-5; 7 bases fit TRBD1. CDR1 and CDR2 from the germline V gene are LNHDA and SQIVND (reference sequence). Trimming took 5 bases from V and 0 from J; bases not matched to a gene: 7. The CDR3 sequence is 16 residues long. CDR3 nucleotide sequence: TGTGCCAGTAGTCCAGGACAGGTCTATAGCAATCAGCCCCAGCATTTT. It yields the protein CASSPGQVYSNQPQHF.

The chain carries TRBV27 and TRBJ1-1; D is unresolved. Germline lookup yields CDR1 MNHEY and CDR2 SMNVEV (reference sequence). This CDR3 has 15 amino acids. V lost 5 bases and J 5 bases, leaving 18 bases between the germline ends. CDR3 nucleotide sequence: TGTGCCAGCAGTCCCCAGGTCCGGGGTCGGACTGAAGCTTTCTTT. It yields the protein CASSPQVRGRTEAFF.

The chain joins TRBV6-4 to TRBJ1-4; maybe TRBD1 (5 bases). Germline CDR1 and CDR2: MRHNA and SNTAGT. The CDR3 has 9 amino acids. Trimming removed 6 bases at V and 14 bases at J, with 7 bases between. CDR3 loop: CASRGGLFF. For the CDR3, the DNA is TGTGCCAGCAGGGGGGGTCTGTTTTTT.

This chain uses TRBV5-1 with TRBJ2-3, with TRBD2 matching 7 bases. V shed 4 bases, J shed 2 bases, and the junction held 7 bases outside the gene matches. The germline V gene encodes CDR1 SGHRS and CDR2 YFSETQ. CDR3 length: 15 amino acids. The CDR3, as DNA: TGCGCCAGCAGCCGGAGCGGGGAGCTCACAGATACGCAGTATTTT. Its translation: CASSRSGELTDTQYF.

In this sample, this clone turned up a few times. One end of the junction does not line up with germline, which may come from a read error. This sequence joins TRBV9 and TRBJ2-7; 9 nucleotides agree with TRBD2. There are 16 residues in the CDR3. Per the germline V gene, CDR1 is SGDLS and CDR2 is YYNGEE. The CDR3 region has the DNA TGTGCCAGCAGCGTAGCGGGGCGGGGGGGCTCCCACGAGCAGTACTTC. It encodes CASSVAGRGGSHEQYF.

This clone came up once. J is TRBJ2-1 and V is TRBV2, with 9 bases aligning to TRBD2. Germline V CDR1 and CDR2: SNHLY, FYNNEI. J lost 4 bases, V lost 3 bases, and 4 bases had no gene match. CDR3 size: 15 residues. CDR3 region: CASSDSGGPYNEQFF. DNA of the CDR3: TGTGCCAGCAGTGATAGCGGGGGCCCTTACAATGAGCAGTTCTTC.

The chain couples TRBV4-2 to TRBJ1-6; no firm D call. The germline CDR1 and CDR2 sequences are LGHNA and YNFKEQ. The germline V and J ends were trimmed by 5 bases and 13 bases, with 9 bases remaining between them. The CDR3 spans 11 residues. Written as DNA, the CDR3 is TGTGCCAGCAGCGCGGGTTCTCCCCTCCACTTT. Amino acid sequence: CASSAGSPLHF.

The J gene is TRBJ2-4, the V gene TRBV7-8; weak D call: TRBD1 (6 bases). The CDR3 is 16 residues long. The V end lost 3 bases, the J end lost 0 bases, and 12 bases lay between the germline ends. Germline V CDR1 and CDR2: SGHVS, FQNEAQ. The CDR3 is CASSFSMGQAKNIQYF. CDR3 DNA sequence: TGTGCCAGCAGCTTCTCCATGGGACAAGCCAAAAACATTCAGTACTTC.

This chain connects TRBV19 to TRBJ1-2; unclear D gene. The CDR3 extends over 13 amino acids. Trimming shortened V by 7 bases and J by 4 bases, and 13 bases separated the two germline ends. CDR1 is LNHDA, CDR2 SQIVND, per germline (reference sequence). The CDR3 protein is CASIGVSPYGYTF. For the CDR3, the DNA is TGTGCCAGTATCGGGGTCAGCCCCTATGGCTACACCTTC.

The V and J genes are TRBV7-8 and TRBJ1-6, with D tentatively TRBD1 (6 bases). Deletions cut 1 base from V and 9 bases from J, with 13 bases between. Germline V gene data show CDR1 as SGHVS and CDR2 as FQNEAQ. The CDR3 sequence is 15 residues long. CDR3 DNA sequence: TGTGCCAGCAGCTTAGTGGGGTTGGGGGCTTCACCCCTCCACTTT. Residues: CASSLVGLGASPLHF.

This clone has just a few counts. As DNA, the CDR3 is TGTGCCAGCAGTGAGGAGACAGGGGGCATATACGAGCAGTACTTC. Translated, it gives CASSEETGGIYEQYF. V and J are TRBV6-4 and TRBJ2-7; 10 positions agree with TRBD1. J lost 4 bases, V lost 3 bases, and 6 bases had no gene match. The germline CDR1 and CDR2 sequences are MRHNA and SNTAGT. The CDR3 is made up of 15 amino acids.